The source of this TCR beta chain is a study of tumor and adjacent non-tumor tissue in lung cancer. General study results and limits: Tumor TCR diversity, when higher, was linked to shorter survival.

The template was RNA from unsorted bulk tissue. Per the germline V gene, CDR1 is DFQATT and CDR2 is SNEGSKA (reference sequence). This CDR3 comprises 8 residues. As to this clonotype: Its antigen remains unknown.

Three rounds of nested PCR, following a modified ARM-PCR protocol, produced the TCRbeta library. A single record per CDR3 protein comes from TCRdb applying MiXCR to the multiplex PCR reads. The sample records over 110,000 distinct CDR3 sequences, about 71% being singletons. This chain uses TRBV20-1 with TRBJ2-7; D ambiguous. Material: lung tumor tissue. This receptor was identified in a man aged 55 to 70 with small cell lung cancer. The CDR3 protein is CRPPWQYV. The CDR3 DNA follows: TGCAGGCCCCCCTGGCAGTATGTC.